The 10 T cell receptor beta chains listed next were all sequenced from one sample in a study of chemoradiotherapy in HPV16-positive cancers. Produced via immunoSEQ multiplex PCR; TCRdb's table is partial and in-frame only. The data contain 20,000 to 25,000 clones, about 90% of them singletons. The sequences come from blood, collected from a patient who underwent chemoradiotherapy. The origin of the receptors is a human donor with HPV-associated anogenital cancer.

This clone was seen a single time. The rearrangement uses TRBV6-5 and TRBJ2-7, with TRBD2 identical over 9 bases. Germline V CDR1 and CDR2: MNHEY, SVGAGI. Trimming removed 9 bases from V and 3 bases from J; junction bases left unmatched: 12. CDR3 size: 15 residues. Written as DNA, the CDR3 is TGTGCCAGTACATCCGGGACTAGCAAAGGCTACGAGCAGTACTTC. Its translation: CASTSGTSKGYEQYF.

This clone appeared a few times. The chain links TRBV2 to TRBJ2-7; D is perhaps TRBD1 (6 bases). Germline V gene sequence: CDR1 SNHLY, CDR2 FYNNEI. The CDR3 is 12 amino acids. Trimming cost V 4 bases and J 6 bases, with 10 bases left between them. The CDR3 region is CASSVIRGEQYF. CDR3 nucleotides: TGTGCCAGCAGTGTAATCAGGGGCGAGCAGTACTTC.

The genes are TRBV19 and TRBJ1-1; no firm D call. Germline V gives CDR1 LNHDA, CDR2 SQIVND (reference sequence). The CDR3 runs to 10 residues. The ends were cut back, 4 bases at V and 3 bases at J, with 0 bases in the middle. Written as DNA, the CDR3 is TGTGCCAGTAGTAACACTGAAGCTTTCTTT. As protein: CASSNTEAFF.

The chain employs TRBV6-1 and TRBJ1-2; D is perhaps TRBD1 (6 bases). The V and J ends lost 6 bases and 8 bases respectively, with 16 bases between them. Germline CDR1 is MNHNS and CDR2 is SASEGT. The length of the CDR3 is 13 residues. This chain's CDR3 is CASRVTGGRGYTF. Here the CDR3 DNA reads TGTGCCAGCAGGGTGACAGGCGGCAGGGGCTACACCTTC.

The chain carries TRBV6-6 and TRBJ2-2; D is possibly TRBD1 or TRBD2 (5 bases each). Germline values: CDR1 MNHNY, CDR2 SVGAGI (reference sequence). Trimming stripped 1 base from V and 7 bases from J, with 7 bases between. The CDR3 spans 13 residues. CDR3 bases: TGTGCCAGCAGTTACTGGGACGGCGGGGAGCTGTTTTTT. Its protein is CASSYWDGGELFF.

In DNA, the CDR3 is TGCGCCAGCAGTCAGGGCCGGTCCGGGGAGCTGTTTTTT. This gives the protein CASSQGRSGELFF. The V gene is TRBV10-2, the J gene TRBJ2-2, with D possibly matching TRBD1 (5 bases). The CDR3 runs 13 residues. Trimming took off 5 bases at V and 6 bases at J, with 10 bases between the two ends. The germline CDR1 and CDR2 sequences are WSHSY and SAAADI.

This clone has only one observation. The chain employs TRBV9 and TRBJ1-5; D is uncertain. V lost 4 bases, J lost 2 bases, and 10 bases lay in between. This CDR3 has 14 residues. Germline assignment: CDR1 SGDLS and CDR2 YYNGEE. The CDR3 here is CASSPGQGNQPQHF. The CDR3 DNA sequence: TGTGCCAGCAGCCCAGGTCAGGGCAATCAGCCCCAGCATTTT.

The rearrangement links TRBV5-8 to TRBJ1-5; a weak D match, TRBD1 (5 bases). The CDR3 has 16 amino acids. V gave up 1 base and J gave up 4 bases, with 15 bases separating them. Germline V lookup: CDR1 SGHTS, CDR2 YDEGEE. In nucleotides, the CDR3 is TGTGCCAGCAGCTTGAGGGTACAGGCGTATAATCAGCCCCAGCATTTT. Translating gives CASSLRVQAYNQPQHF.

The chain couples TRBV30 to TRBJ1-6, with D unresolved. In germline, CDR1 is GTSNPN, CDR2 SVGIG (reference sequence). This CDR3 is 16 amino acids long. V gave up 3 bases and J gave up 10 bases, with 22 bases separating them. This chain's CDR3 is CAWSLTGFSSGSPLHF. Here the CDR3 DNA reads TGTGCCTGGAGCCTGACCGGGTTTTCTTCGGGGTCACCCCTCCACTTT.

The gene calls are TRBV30 and TRBJ1-2; D gene ambiguous. This CDR3 comprises 13 residues. Germline CDR1 is GTSNPN and CDR2 is SVGIG (reference sequence). The germline V and J ends were trimmed by 3 bases and 5 bases, with 13 bases remaining between them. CDR3 DNA sequence: TGTGCCTGGAGACAAGCGTCTACTTATGGCTACACCTTC. This translates into CAWRQASTYGYTF.